Below are 13 T cell receptor beta chains sequenced from a single sample in a study of blood T cell repertoires in COVID-19. Measured with immunoSEQ multiplex PCR; TCRdb has only the in-frame clones, and not every one. Among roughly 390,000 clones, 85% were seen once, and the ten largest hold under 4%. Sequenced material: peripheral blood. The receptors were gathered from a woman aged 18-35 years with acute or convalescent COVID-19.

The rearrangement links TRBV2 to TRBJ2-1; TRBD2 is a possible D gene (6 bases). The V and J ends lost 11 bases and 7 bases respectively, with 18 bases between them. CDR1 is SNHLY and CDR2 is FYNNEI in the germline V gene. This CDR3 is built from 13 residues. CDR3 DNA sequence: TGTGCCGCGGGGTCCTCTCCGGGGAATGAGCAGTTCTTC. This encodes CAAGSSPGNEQFF.

This chain joins TRBV10-3 and TRBJ2-7; TRBD1 matches at 9 bases. J was trimmed by 2 bases and V by 1 base; bases with no gene match: 30. This CDR3 has 24 residues. Per germline, CDR1 ENHRY and CDR2 SYGVKD. This chain's CDR3 is CAISEFPHWIPRRRRGQGTYEQYF. The CDR3 region has the DNA TGTGCCATCAGTGAGTTCCCCCACTGGATTCCGCGGCGTCGGCGGGGACAGGGAACCTACGAGCAGTACTTC.

Remarks on this clone: The junction departs from germline at one end; a sequencing error may be responsible. The chain recombines TRBV5-1 with TRBJ2-5, with 7 positions matching TRBD1. Germline V gives CDR1 SGHRS, CDR2 YFSETQ. There are 13 residues in the CDR3. CDR3 residues: CASSLEGQTLWDF. The DNA of the CDR3 is TGCGCCAGCAGCTTGGAGGGACAGACCCTCTGGGACTTC.

The CDR3, as DNA: TGTGCCAGCAGCCAAGGCGGCGGTTCCTACGAGCAGTACTTC. Protein product: CASSQGGGSYEQYF. V usage is TRBV11-2 and J usage is TRBJ2-7; no firm D call. This CDR3 spans 14 amino acids. V was trimmed by 5 bases and J by 1 base, leaving 12 bases between them. Germline-derived CDR1 and CDR2 are SGHAT and FQNNGV.

The chain couples TRBV5-1 to TRBJ1-5, with 10 bases matching TRBD1. V shed 4 bases and J 1 base; nucleotides not matched to a gene: 11. The CDR3 covers 18 residues. Germline V gene lookup returns CDR1 SGHRS and CDR2 YFSETQ. The CDR3 here is CASSLSRDRGYSNQPQHF. CDR3 bases: TGCGCCAGCAGCCTGTCGAGGGACAGGGGTTACAGCAATCAGCCCCAGCATTTT.

The V and J genes are TRBV11-2 and TRBJ2-7; D may be TRBD1 (5 bases). The CDR3 loop spans 13 amino acids. Trimming removed 4 bases from V and 1 base from J, with 8 bases in between. Germline values: CDR1 SGHAT, CDR2 FQNNGV. The CDR3 reads CASSSGSSYEQYF. Written as DNA, the CDR3 is TGTGCCAGCAGCTCAGGGTCTTCCTACGAGCAGTACTTC.

The V call is TRBV29-1, the J call TRBJ1-2; TRBD1 agrees at 8 bases. CDR1 is SQVTM and CDR2 is ANQGSEA in the germline V gene. V trimming: 6 bases; J trimming: 4 bases; junction bases outside the gene matches: 4. The CDR3 sequence is 12 residues long. CDR3 nucleotide sequence: TGCAGCGTCCGACAGGGGAGCTATGGCTACACCTTC. It specifies CSVRQGSYGYTF.

The chain recombines TRBV30 with TRBJ1-3, with a possible D match to TRBD1 (6 bases). The CDR3 spans 17 residues. V shed 3 bases and J shed 8 bases, with 26 bases lying between them. Germline V gene data show CDR1 as GTSNPN and CDR2 as SVGIG (reference sequence). CDR3 DNA sequence: TGTGCCTGGAGCCATCCTCCAGGGTATTTGGGGGCTGACACCATATATTTT. Its translation: CAWSHPPGYLGADTIYF.

The rearrangement uses TRBV24-1 and TRBJ1-1, with 7 bases matching TRBD1. V dropped 2 bases and J dropped 2; count of bases not matched to a gene: 4. The CDR3 consists of 15 residues. CDR1 KGHDR and CDR2 SFDVKD come from the germline V gene. The CDR3 sequence: CATSDSRTGNTEAFF. DNA of the CDR3: TGTGCCACCAGTGATTCACGGACAGGAAACACTGAAGCTTTCTTT.

This chain connects TRBV24-1 to TRBJ1-5, with 10 bases aligning to TRBD1. CDR1 and CDR2 (germline): KGHDR, SFDVKD. With V trimmed by 9 bases and J by 3 bases, 4 bases remained unmatched. The CDR3 extends over 14 amino acids. CDR3 in amino acids: CATGTGANNQPQHF. The CDR3 DNA reads as TGTGCCACCGGGACAGGGGCCAACAATCAGCCCCAGCATTTT.

This chain joins TRBV6-5 and TRBJ2-5; possible D gene TRBD2, 6 bases. The ends were cut back, 6 bases at V and 1 base at J, with 12 bases in the middle. The germline V gene has CDR1 MNHEY and CDR2 SVGAGI. CDR3 size: 14 residues. The CDR3 DNA follows: TGTGCCAGCAGATCCGGGGGATTCCAAGAGACCCAGTACTTC. Translated, it gives CASRSGGFQETQYF.

The chain combines TRBV2 with TRBJ2-2; TRBD2 is a possible D gene (5 bases). V lost 6 bases and J lost 6, with 14 bases in between. From germline, CDR1 is SNHLY and CDR2 FYNNEI. The CDR3 is 14 amino acids. CDR3 in DNA: TGTGCCAGCAGAATCGAGGGCATGGCCGGGGAGCTGTTTTTT. It encodes CASRIEGMAGELFF.

This sequence joins TRBV6-5 and TRBJ2-1; 7 bases fit TRBD1. The junction had 15 bases not matched to a gene; V was cut back by 9 bases and J by 7 bases. This CDR3 has 15 amino acids. Germline loops: CDR1 MNHEY, CDR2 SVGAGI. In DNA, the CDR3 is TGTGCCAGTGAGGGGCGACAGGGTATAAGAAATGAGCAGTTCTTC. Protein product: CASEGRQGIRNEQFF.